This T cell receptor beta chain was captured by sequencing in a study of CD8+CD57+ T cells in acquired aplastic anemia. Whole-study context: Mean yield of DNA from sorted CD4+ and CD8+ cells was 3 to 3.5 ug.

Study conclusions and caveats: Patients were compared with controls for CD8+ Simpson's diversity, and no significant difference emerged. Researchers report that around 31 CD8+ CDR3 sequences appeared in both patients and controls.

Genomic DNA constituted the template upon which TCR beta VDJ and CDR3 profiling was performed. TCRdb fed the reads into MiXCR, producing one record per CDR3 protein. The table shows roughly 170,000 distinct CDR3 sequences, with approximately 48% occurring only once. This clonotype was counted between two and nine times. Its target is not known. The sequenced patients had an expansion of CD8+CD57+ cells seen by flow cytometry. The CDR3 length is 16 residues. From germline, CDR1 is WNHNN and CDR2 SYGVQD (reference sequence). Between the trimmed V and J ends, which lost 1 base and 0 bases, there was a span of 11 bases.

The genes are TRBV10-1 and TRBJ2-3, with TRBD2 as a possible D gene (7 bases). This sequence originates from a human donor with aplastic anemia. Sequencing was done on a sample of sorted CD4+, CD8+, or CD8+CD57+ T cells (not recorded which) from PBMCs. For the CDR3, the DNA is TGCGCCAGCAGTGAGTTGGGGGGGGGCAGCACAGATACGCAGTATTTT. Translating it yields CASSELGGGSTDTQYF.